The source of this T cell receptor beta chain is a study of blood T cell repertoires in COVID-19. Looking at the study overall: Donors in the United States, Italy and Spain gave samples during acute or convalescent COVID-19.

This clone showed up just a few times. Original methodology: Amplified reference gene primers provided the basis for estimating nucleated cell counts. Method: immunoSEQ multiplex PCR; TCRdb's copy keeps in-frame clones and lacks some. Clone size and the V and J calls come from that table; the DNA yielded D and trimming. The sample consists of around 180,000 clones, around 80% of them appearing once. The source material was peripheral blood. This sequence originates from an elderly woman with COVID-19, enrolled during active disease.

The DNA for the CDR3 is TGCGCCAGCAGCTCGACCGGGCAGGGTTCGGGGGCCAACGTCCTGACTTTC. Encoded protein: CASSSTGQGSGANVLTF. This sequence joins TRBV5-1 and TRBJ2-6; possibly TRBD1 for D (5 bases). V lost 3 bases to trimming and J lost 4 bases, with 17 bases between them. The CDR3 consists of 17 residues. Germline-derived CDR1 and CDR2 are SGHRS and YFSETQ.